Below are 29 T cell receptor beta chains sequenced from a single sample in a study of CD8 T cell repertoires and HIV-1 epitope variants. Antigens of these TCRs are unknown. Profiled with immunoSEQ multiplex PCR; TCRdb holds only in-frame clones, not every one. The data contain thousands of clones, about two thirds of them singletons. Material for sequencing was cultured CD8+ T cells derived from PBMCs. These receptors were taken from a male donor with HIV.

Here the CDR3 DNA reads TGTGCCAGCACCCGGGACGCCCTGGTAGATACGCAGTATTTT. It codes for CASTRDALVDTQYF. The chain employs TRBV27 and TRBJ2-3; either TRBD1 or TRBD2 may supply D (5 bases each). The CDR3 extends over 14 amino acids. V lost 7 bases to trimming and J lost 5 bases, with 16 bases between them. The germline V gene has CDR1 MNHEY and CDR2 SMNVEV (reference sequence).

J is TRBJ1-2 and V is TRBV27; tentatively, D is TRBD1 (6 bases). The CDR3 extends over 14 amino acids. CDR1 is MNHEY and CDR2 is SMNVEV in the germline V gene (reference sequence). V lost 0 bases and J lost 7, with 12 bases in between. CDR3 region: CASSLSVGGVGYTF. The CDR3 coding sequence is TGTGCCAGCAGTTTATCGGTCGGGGGCGTTGGCTACACCTTC.

The chain carries TRBV27 and TRBJ2-1; no clear D. V was clipped by 2 bases and J by 9 bases, with 17 bases between them. The CDR3 consists of 15 residues. CDR1 is MNHEY and CDR2 is SMNVEV in the germline V gene (reference sequence). This chain's CDR3 is CASSLLFTDSSEQFF. CDR3 DNA sequence: TGTGCCAGCAGTTTACTCTTTACCGACTCCAGTGAGCAGTTCTTC.

The gene calls are TRBV28 and TRBJ2-1, with a tentative D call TRBD1 (6 bases). The germline V gene encodes CDR1 MDHEN and CDR2 SYDVKM. V shed 2 bases and J shed 3 bases, with 8 bases lying between them. The CDR3 covers 14 residues. CDR3 sequence (DNA): TGTGCCAGCAGTTTAACAGGGAGCTACAATGAGCAGTTCTTC. Its protein product is CASSLTGSYNEQFF. Using reference TRBV28 and TRBJ2-1 for the parts outside the CDR3, the full variable domain is DVKVTQSSRYLVKRTGEKVFLECVQDMDHENMFWYRQDPGLGLRLIYFSYDVKMKEKGDIPEGYSVSREKKERFSLILESASTNQTSMYLCASSLTGSYNEQFFGPGTRLTVL.

The rearrangement uses TRBV27 and TRBJ2-7, with D possibly TRBD1 on 6 matching bases. The V and J ends lost 5 bases and 3 bases respectively, with 14 bases between them. The CDR3 spans 14 residues. Germline V gene data show CDR1 as MNHEY and CDR2 as SMNVEV (reference sequence). The CDR3 reads CASSQGPIGYEQYF. The CDR3 DNA reads TGTGCCAGCAGTCAGGGGCCAATTGGCTACGAGCAGTACTTC.

The chain carries TRBV7-6 and TRBJ2-7; no definite D call. This CDR3 is built from 15 residues. Germline V gene lookup returns CDR1 SGHVS and CDR2 FNYEAQ. V lost 1 base and J 3 bases, leaving 13 bases between the germline ends. The CDR3 coding sequence is TGTGCCAGCAGCTTAGAGGCAGACTCCTACTACGAGCAGTACTTC. Protein product: CASSLEADSYYEQYF.

V gene TRBV27 combines with J gene TRBJ2-3; 10 bases are shared with TRBD2. This CDR3 spans 18 amino acids. The V and J ends lost 7 bases and 0 bases, in that order; junction bases with no gene match: 13. Germline loops: CDR1 MNHEY, CDR2 SMNVEV (reference sequence). Here the CDR3 reads CASTPTTTSGRSTDTQYF. The CDR3 DNA reads as TGTGCCAGCACCCCGACCACGACTAGCGGGCGTAGCACAGATACGCAGTATTTT.

The J gene is TRBJ2-7, the V gene TRBV19; no clear D gene. V was trimmed by 5 bases and J by 6 bases, leaving 8 bases between them. The CDR3 is 11 residues long. Germline V gives CDR1 LNHDA, CDR2 SQIVND (reference sequence). The CDR3 spells CASSDGAEQYF. The CDR3 coding sequence is TGTGCCAGTAGTGACGGTGCCGAGCAGTACTTC.

The genes are TRBV11-2 and TRBJ1-4; a possible D gene is TRBD1 (6 bases). V dropped 5 bases and J dropped 4 bases, with 14 bases sitting between them. The CDR3 extends over 15 amino acids. CDR1 is SGHAT and CDR2 is FQNNGV in the germline V gene. The CDR3 loop is CASSLQDSFNEKLFF. In DNA form, the CDR3 reads TGTGCCAGCAGCCTGCAGGACAGCTTTAATGAAAAACTGTTTTTT.

CDR3 amino acids: CASSVATGGIDTQYF. The CDR3 coding sequence is TGTGCCAGCAGCGTAGCCACAGGGGGCATAGATACGCAGTATTTT. The chain links TRBV9 to TRBJ2-3; 9 nucleotides line up with TRBD1. The V gene end was trimmed by 0 bases and the J gene end by 5 bases; junction bases not matched to a gene: 4. Germline CDR1 reads SGDLS; CDR2 reads YYNGEE. This CDR3 contains 15 residues.

This clone was counted a few times. The V gene is TRBV28, the J gene TRBJ1-5; a possible D gene is TRBD1 (5 bases). Germline V lookup: CDR1 MDHEN, CDR2 SYDVKM. Trimming pared 0 bases from V and 3 bases from J, leaving 6 bases between. The CDR3 extends over 14 amino acids. For the CDR3, the DNA is TGTGCCAGCAGTTTATGGACAGTCAATCAGCCCCAGCATTTT. Its protein product is CASSLWTVNQPQHF.

The V call is TRBV6-5, the J call TRBJ1-2, with D perhaps matching TRBD1 (6 bases). V shed 9 bases and J shed 8 bases, with 22 bases lying between them. CDR1 is MNHEY and CDR2 is SVGAGI in the germline V gene. The CDR3 extends over 14 amino acids. The CDR3 protein is CASGPKGGPRGYTF. The CDR3 DNA sequence: TGTGCCAGTGGGCCAAAGGGGGGCCCGAGAGGCTACACCTTC.

This sequence joins TRBV7-9 and TRBJ2-1; weak D call: TRBD2 (6 bases). Trimming stripped 8 bases from V and 4 bases from J, with 18 bases between. The CDR3 spans 15 residues. The germline V gene has CDR1 SEHNR and CDR2 FQNEAQ (reference sequence). The CDR3 loop is CASLPTGLQYNEQFF. Written as DNA, the CDR3 is TGTGCCAGCTTGCCAACGGGACTCCAATACAATGAGCAGTTCTTC.

The CDR3 DNA reads as TGTGCCAGCAGCACGGGACTCCTTTACGAGCAGTACTTC. As protein: CASSTGLLYEQYF. V is TRBV7-9 and J is TRBJ2-7; D is perhaps TRBD2 (6 bases). The length of the CDR3 is 13 residues. CDR1 is SEHNR and CDR2 is FQNEAQ in the germline V gene (reference sequence). V shed 5 bases and J shed 4 bases, with 12 bases lying between them.

The V call is TRBV27, the J call TRBJ2-4, with D possibly TRBD2 on 6 matching bases. CDR1 and CDR2 (germline): MNHEY, SMNVEV (reference sequence). Trimming removed 2 bases from V and 7 bases from J, with 21 bases in between. The CDR3 spans 17 residues. The CDR3 DNA reads TGTGCCAGCAGTTTACTCACCACCGGACGGGACTCGAACATTCAGTACTTC. It is translated as CASSLLTTGRDSNIQYF.

This chain joins TRBV25-1 and TRBJ2-1; D is possibly TRBD2 (6 bases). Germline assignment: CDR1 MGHDK and CDR2 SYGVNS. The CDR3 covers 12 residues. V was clipped by 5 bases and J by 9 bases, with 11 bases between them. The DNA for the CDR3 is TGTGCCAGCAGTCCTACTAGCAGTGAGCAGTTCTTC. Amino acid sequence: CASSPTSSEQFF.

The rearrangement joins TRBV6-1 to TRBJ2-1; tentatively, D is TRBD2 (5 bases). The V gene's germline CDR1 is MNHNS and CDR2 SASEGT. Deletions cut 3 bases from V and 5 bases from J, with 17 bases between. This CDR3 comprises 16 residues. CDR3 protein: CASSDYHPAGHNEQFF. As DNA, the CDR3 is TGTGCCAGCAGTGACTACCATCCTGCGGGTCACAATGAGCAGTTCTTC.

This clone occurred a few times. The gene calls are TRBV6-5 and TRBJ2-7; D may be TRBD1 (6 bases). Germline CDR1 is MNHEY and CDR2 is SVGAGI. This CDR3 has 15 residues. V gave up 4 bases and J gave up 0 bases, with 13 bases separating them. CDR3 in amino acids: CASSLLGGSSYEQYF. The DNA of the CDR3 is TGTGCCAGCAGTTTGCTTGGGGGCAGCTCCTACGAGCAGTACTTC.

The chain uses TRBV27 and TRBJ2-7; 7 bases align to TRBD2. V lost 4 bases and J lost 0; bases outside the gene matches: 9. The CDR3 runs to 16 residues. From germline, CDR1 is MNHEY and CDR2 SMNVEV (reference sequence). CDR3 residues: CASSSHSGPRSYEQYF. For the CDR3, the DNA is TGTGCCAGCAGTTCTCATAGCGGGCCGCGCTCCTACGAGCAGTACTTC.

This clone showed up just a few times. The genes are TRBV19 and TRBJ1-2; 7 nucleotides line up with TRBD1. CDR3 length equals 15 residues. The V segment lost 6 bases and the J segment 0 bases; nucleotides outside the gene matches: 7. Germline CDR1 and CDR2: LNHDA and SQIVND (reference sequence). DNA of the CDR3: TGTGCCAGTAGCGTCCCAGACAGGGCTAACTATGGCTACACCTTC. As protein: CASSVPDRANYGYTF.

This chain links TRBV27 with TRBJ2-2; D remains ambiguous. This CDR3 region has 15 residues. The V gene's germline CDR1 is MNHEY and CDR2 SMNVEV (reference sequence). The ends were cut back, 3 bases at V and 5 bases at J, with 13 bases in the middle. CDR3 sequence (DNA): TGTGCCAGCAGTTTGGGATTTATATCTACCGGGGAGCTGTTTTTT. Encoded protein: CASSLGFISTGELFF.

V and J are TRBV28 and TRBJ2-3, with 8 nucleotides matching TRBD1. The J segment lost 4 bases and the V segment lost 1 base, leaving 10 bases of the junction unmatched. The CDR3 has 17 amino acids. Germline CDR1 reads MDHEN; CDR2 reads SYDVKM. The CDR3 DNA sequence: TGTGCCAGCAGTTTATTTGCAGGGGGCGAGCTTGCAGATACGCAGTATTTT. It yields the protein CASSLFAGGELADTQYF.

This clone was seen more than once but under ten times. The V gene is TRBV10-3, the J gene TRBJ1-5; D unclear. The length of the CDR3 is 14 residues. Germline-derived CDR1 and CDR2 are ENHRY and SYGVKD. V gave up 3 bases and J gave up 2 bases, with 8 bases separating them. The CDR3 DNA reads TGTGCCATCAGTGATCGGGGTGGCAATCAGCCCCAGCATTTT. This translates into CAISDRGGNQPQHF.

V and J are TRBV28 and TRBJ2-5; either TRBD1 or TRBD2 may fit D (5 bases each). The CDR3 runs 16 residues. Germline V lookup: CDR1 MDHEN, CDR2 SYDVKM. Trimming stripped 4 bases from V and 2 bases from J, with 17 bases between. CDR3 DNA sequence: TGTGCCAGCAGTTCGCCCGGGGCAGGGCTTCAAGAGACCCAGTACTTC. It specifies CASSSPGAGLQETQYF.

This clone was seen more than once but under ten times. The J gene is TRBJ1-6, the V gene TRBV28; no firm D call. Germline CDR1 is MDHEN and CDR2 is SYDVKM. The germline V and J ends were trimmed by 2 bases and 0 bases, with 5 bases remaining between them. This CDR3 has 15 residues. The CDR3 DNA reads TGTGCCAGCAGTTTAGCCAGCTCCTATAATTCACCCCTCCACTTT. Translating gives CASSLASSYNSPLHF.

This clone was recorded a few times. The chain links TRBV27 to TRBJ2-7; no definite D call. The germline gives CDR1 MNHEY, CDR2 SMNVEV (reference sequence). The CDR3 has 12 amino acids. The V gene lost 6 bases and the J gene lost 2 bases, with 8 bases spanning the gap. The CDR3 region has the DNA TGTGCCAGCAGATCCCCAGCCTACGAGCAGTACTTC. As protein: CASRSPAYEQYF.

The rearrangement uses TRBV23-1 and TRBJ1-2; the D is unclear. Being an ORF, TRBV23-1 has a function that is uncertain. V gave up 6 bases and J gave up 3 bases, with 20 bases separating them. The length of the CDR3 is 16 residues. CDR3 nucleotides: TGCGCCAGCAGCCAAGATCCCCCAGACTTGGACTATGGCTACACCTTC. As protein: CASSQDPPDLDYGYTF.

The chain carries TRBV27 and TRBJ2-7; 15 bases are a match to TRBD2. This CDR3 contains 14 residues. The germline V gene has CDR1 MNHEY and CDR2 SMNVEV (reference sequence). After removal of 5 bases from V and 6 bases from J, the junction contained 2 bases not matched to a gene. DNA of the CDR3: TGTGCCAGCAGTCTGGGACTAGCGGGAGGCGAGCAGTACTTC. Encoded protein: CASSLGLAGGEQYF.

The chain joins TRBV11-2 to TRBJ1-5; D remains unclear. V lost 0 bases to trimming and J lost 5 bases, with 5 bases between them. Germline assignment: CDR1 SGHAT and CDR2 FQNNGV. This CDR3 is built from 13 residues. The CDR3 sequence is CASSLDSYQPQHF. CDR3 DNA sequence: TGTGCCAGCAGCTTAGATTCCTATCAGCCCCAGCATTTT.